This T cell receptor (beta chain) was recorded in a study of CD4 T cells in relation to SARS-CoV-2 and coronaviruses. Study-level findings and limits: Crossreactivity was assessed only for spike protein, not other viral proteins.

Before the COVID-19 pandemic, during about 2010-2019, CD4+ T cells were taken from unexposed donors. After around nine days of culture, CD4+ T cells were isolated. Testing used SARS-CoV-2 S/N and four cold-coronavirus spikes on unexposed-donor CD4+ T cells, cells permitting. The germline V gene has CDR1 MNHEY and CDR2 SMNVEV (reference sequence). The V and J ends lost 0 bases and 3 bases, in that order; junction bases with no gene match: 6. The CDR3 is made up of 17 amino acids. Sequenced by immunoSEQ multiplex PCR; TCRdb stores in-frame clones only, minus some. The sample includes under 20,000 clones, 77% of them seen just once. In regard to this clone: As yet, its antigen is unknown.

The chain carries TRBV27 and TRBJ2-1; 9 bases map to TRBD2. The origin of this receptor is a human donor in good health. Specimen: CD4+ T cells from PBMCs, cultured in vitro. This chain's CDR3 is CASSLSEIAGDYNEQFF. The CDR3 region has the DNA TGTGCCAGCAGTTTATCGGAGATAGCGGGAGACTACAATGAGCAGTTCTTC.